This T cell receptor (beta chain) originates from a study of shared clonotypes between healthy human individuals. Study summary: Plates per donor: three CD4 naive, three CD4 memory, two CD8 naive, one CD8 memory. Findings and limits, study-wide: Compared with clonotypes that all four donors shared, non-shared clonotypes had lower generation probabilities.

TCRdb keeps only in-frame clones here, not all; method: immunoSEQ multiplex PCR. The table has a few million clones, roughly 90% seen once; the top ten hold around 0.4%. As regards this clone: The antigen remains undetermined.

Deletions cut 0 bases from V and 2 bases from J, with 13 bases between. The CDR3 runs to 16 residues. Germline V gene lookup returns CDR1 PRHDT and CDR2 FYEKMQ (reference sequence). Sequencing used naive CD4+ T cells from PBMCs. The sample's subset: CD45RA+ positively selected. The TCR originated in a man in his late teens or twenties in good health. Some clones in this sample may be carry-over from other donors' samples. The chain has TRBV13 and TRBJ1-2; D gene uncertain. This CDR3 reads CASSLGGRSVNYGYTF. CDR3 bases: TGTGCCAGCAGCTTAGGGGGCAGGAGCGTAAACTATGGCTACACCTTC.